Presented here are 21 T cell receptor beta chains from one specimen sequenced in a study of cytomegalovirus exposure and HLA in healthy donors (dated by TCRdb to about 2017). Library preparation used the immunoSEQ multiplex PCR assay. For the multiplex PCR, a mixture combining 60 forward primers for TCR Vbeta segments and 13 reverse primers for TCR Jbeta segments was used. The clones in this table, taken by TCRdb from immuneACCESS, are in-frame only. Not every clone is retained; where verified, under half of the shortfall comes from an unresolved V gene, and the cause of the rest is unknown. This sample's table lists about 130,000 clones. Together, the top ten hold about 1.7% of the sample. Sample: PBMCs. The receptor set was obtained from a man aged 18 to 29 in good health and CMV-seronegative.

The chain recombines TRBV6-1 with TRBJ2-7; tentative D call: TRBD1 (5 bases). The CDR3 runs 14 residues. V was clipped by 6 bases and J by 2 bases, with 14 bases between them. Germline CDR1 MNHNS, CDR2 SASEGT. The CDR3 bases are TGTGCCAGCAGGAGCCCGACAGTAACCTACGAGCAGTACTTC. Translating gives CASRSPTVTYEQYF.

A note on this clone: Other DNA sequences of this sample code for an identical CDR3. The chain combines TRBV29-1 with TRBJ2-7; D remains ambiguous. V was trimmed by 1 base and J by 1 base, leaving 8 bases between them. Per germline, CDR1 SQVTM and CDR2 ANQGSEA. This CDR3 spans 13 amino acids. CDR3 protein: CSVEGGGSYEQYF. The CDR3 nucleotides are TGCAGCGTTGAAGGAGGCGGTTCCTACGAGCAGTACTTC.

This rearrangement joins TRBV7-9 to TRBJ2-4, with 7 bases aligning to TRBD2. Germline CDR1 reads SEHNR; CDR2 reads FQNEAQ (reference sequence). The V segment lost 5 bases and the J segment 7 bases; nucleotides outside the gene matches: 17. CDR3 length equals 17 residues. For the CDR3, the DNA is TGTGCCAGCAGCCAACGAAGTTCCAGCGGGGTATTCAACATTCAGTACTTC. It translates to CASSQRSSSGVFNIQYF. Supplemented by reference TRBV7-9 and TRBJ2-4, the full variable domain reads DTGVSQNPRHKITKRGQNVTFRCDPISEHNRLYWYRQTLGQGPEFLTYFQNEAQLEKSRLLSDRFSAERPKGSFSTLEIQRTEQGDSAMYLCASSQRSSSGVFNIQYFGAGTRLSVL.

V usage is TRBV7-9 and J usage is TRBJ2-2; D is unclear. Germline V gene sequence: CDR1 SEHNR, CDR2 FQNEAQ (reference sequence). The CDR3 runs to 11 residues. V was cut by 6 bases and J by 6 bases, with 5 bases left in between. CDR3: CASRYSGELFF. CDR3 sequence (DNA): TGTGCCAGCAGGTACTCCGGGGAGCTGTTTTTT.

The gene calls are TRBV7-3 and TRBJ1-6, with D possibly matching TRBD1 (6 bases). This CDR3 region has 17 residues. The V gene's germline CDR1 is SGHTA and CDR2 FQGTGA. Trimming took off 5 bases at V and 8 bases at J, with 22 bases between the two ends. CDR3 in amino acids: CASSRSTGFPQYSPLHF. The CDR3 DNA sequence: TGTGCCAGCAGCCGTTCTACAGGGTTCCCCCAGTATTCACCCCTCCACTTT.

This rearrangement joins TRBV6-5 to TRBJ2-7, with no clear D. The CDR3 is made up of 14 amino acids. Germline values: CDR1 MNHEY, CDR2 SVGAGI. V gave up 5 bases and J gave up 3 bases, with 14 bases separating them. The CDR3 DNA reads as TGTGCCAGCAGTCAACTAACTACTTACTACGAGCAGTACTTC. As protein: CASSQLTTYYEQYF.

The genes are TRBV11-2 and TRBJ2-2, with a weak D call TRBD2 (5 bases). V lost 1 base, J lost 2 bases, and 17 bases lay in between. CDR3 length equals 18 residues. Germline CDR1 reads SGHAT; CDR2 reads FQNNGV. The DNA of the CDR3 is TGTGCCAGCAGCTTAGGTACCCTAAGTAGCGACAACACCGGGGAGCTGTTTTTT. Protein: CASSLGTLSSDNTGELFF.

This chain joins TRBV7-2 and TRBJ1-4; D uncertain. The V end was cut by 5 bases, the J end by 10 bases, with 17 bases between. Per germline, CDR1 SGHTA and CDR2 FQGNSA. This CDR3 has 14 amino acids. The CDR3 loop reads CASSPQANWAKLFF. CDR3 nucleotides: TGTGCCAGCAGCCCCCAGGCGAACTGGGCAAAACTGTTTTTT. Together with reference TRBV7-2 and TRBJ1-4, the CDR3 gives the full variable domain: GAGVSQSPSNKVTEKGKDVELRCDPISGHTALYWYRQSLGQGLEFLIYFQGNSAPDKSGLPSDRFSAERTGGSVSTLTIQRTQQEDSAVYLCASSPQANWAKLFFGSGTQLSVL.

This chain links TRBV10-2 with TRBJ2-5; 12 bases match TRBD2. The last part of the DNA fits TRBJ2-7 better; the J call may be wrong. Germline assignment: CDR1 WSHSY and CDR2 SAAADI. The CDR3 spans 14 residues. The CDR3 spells CASSEASGRAEQYF. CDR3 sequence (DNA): TGCGCCAGCAGTGAGGCTAGCGGGAGGGCCGAGCAGTACTTC.

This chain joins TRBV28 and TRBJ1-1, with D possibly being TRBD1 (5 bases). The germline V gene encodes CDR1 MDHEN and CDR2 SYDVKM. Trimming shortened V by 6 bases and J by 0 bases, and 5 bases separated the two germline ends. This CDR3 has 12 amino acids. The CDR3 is CASRTVNTEAFF. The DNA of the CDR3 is TGTGCCAGCAGGACAGTGAACACTGAAGCTTTCTTT.

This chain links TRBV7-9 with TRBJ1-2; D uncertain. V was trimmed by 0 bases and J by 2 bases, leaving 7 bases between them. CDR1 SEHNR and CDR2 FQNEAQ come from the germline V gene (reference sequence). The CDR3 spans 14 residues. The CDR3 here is CASSLAQPNYGYTF. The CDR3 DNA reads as TGTGCCAGCAGCTTAGCACAGCCGAACTATGGCTACACCTTC.

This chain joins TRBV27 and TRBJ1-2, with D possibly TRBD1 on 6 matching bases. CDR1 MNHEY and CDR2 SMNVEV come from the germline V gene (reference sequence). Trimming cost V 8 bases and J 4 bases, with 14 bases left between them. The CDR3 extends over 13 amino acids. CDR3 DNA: TGTGCCAGCGCCCGACTGGGGGCCTATGGCTACACCTTC. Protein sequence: CASARLGAYGYTF.

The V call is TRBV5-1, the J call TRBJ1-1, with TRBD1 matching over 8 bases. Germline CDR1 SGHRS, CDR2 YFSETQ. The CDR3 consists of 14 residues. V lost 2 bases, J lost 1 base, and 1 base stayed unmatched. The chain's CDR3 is CASSFGQGNTEAFF. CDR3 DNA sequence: TGCGCCAGCAGCTTCGGACAGGGGAACACTGAAGCTTTCTTT. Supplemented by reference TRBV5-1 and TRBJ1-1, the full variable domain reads KAGVTQTPRYLIKTRGQQVTLSCSPISGHRSVSWYQQTPGQGLQFLFEYFSETQRNKGNFPGRFSGRQFSNSRSEMNVSTLELGDSALYLCASSFGQGNTEAFFGQGTRLTVV.

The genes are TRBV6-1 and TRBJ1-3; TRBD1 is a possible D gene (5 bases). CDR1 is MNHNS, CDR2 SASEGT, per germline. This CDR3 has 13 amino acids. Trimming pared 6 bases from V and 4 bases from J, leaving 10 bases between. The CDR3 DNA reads TGTGCCAGCAGGTACGGGGGAGGAAACACCATATATTTT. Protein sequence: CASRYGGGNTIYF.

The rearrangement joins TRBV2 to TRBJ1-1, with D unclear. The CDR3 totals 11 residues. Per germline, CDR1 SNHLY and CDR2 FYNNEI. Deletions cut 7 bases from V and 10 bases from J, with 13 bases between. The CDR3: CASNLAGVAFF. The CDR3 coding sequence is TGTGCCAGCAACCTCGCCGGTGTAGCTTTCTTT.

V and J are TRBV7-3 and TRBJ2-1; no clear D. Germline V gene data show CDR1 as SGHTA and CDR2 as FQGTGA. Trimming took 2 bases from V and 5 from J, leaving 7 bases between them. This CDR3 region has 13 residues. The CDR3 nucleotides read TGTGCCAGCAGCTTACGACGGGACAATGAGCAGTTCTTC. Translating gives CASSLRRDNEQFF.

Written as DNA, the CDR3 is TGTGCCAGTAGTATGAGGCTAAGCACAGATACGCAGTATTTT. It yields the protein CASSMRLSTDTQYF. The chain links TRBV19 to TRBJ2-3; D is undetermined. Germline V lookup: CDR1 LNHDA, CDR2 SQIVND (reference sequence). The ends were cut back, 3 bases at V and 0 bases at J, with 7 bases in the middle. There are 14 residues in the CDR3.

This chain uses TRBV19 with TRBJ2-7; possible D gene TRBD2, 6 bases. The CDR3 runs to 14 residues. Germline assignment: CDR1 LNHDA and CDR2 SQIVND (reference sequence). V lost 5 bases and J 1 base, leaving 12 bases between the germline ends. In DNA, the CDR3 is TGTGCCAGTAGTCCCACTAGCCATTCCTACGAGCAGTACTTC. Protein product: CASSPTSHSYEQYF.

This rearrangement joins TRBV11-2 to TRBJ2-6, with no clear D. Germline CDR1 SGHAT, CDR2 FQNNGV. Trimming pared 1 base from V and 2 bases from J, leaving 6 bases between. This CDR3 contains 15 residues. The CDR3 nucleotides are TGTGCCAGCAGCTTAGCACAGACTGGGGCCAACGTCCTGACTTTC. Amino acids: CASSLAQTGANVLTF.

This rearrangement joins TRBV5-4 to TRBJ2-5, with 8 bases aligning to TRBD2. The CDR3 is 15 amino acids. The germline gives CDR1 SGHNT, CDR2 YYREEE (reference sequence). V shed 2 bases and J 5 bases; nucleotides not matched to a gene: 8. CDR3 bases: TGTGCCAGCAGCTTTAGCGGGGAGAGAAGGGAGACCCAGTACTTC. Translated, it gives CASSFSGERRETQYF.

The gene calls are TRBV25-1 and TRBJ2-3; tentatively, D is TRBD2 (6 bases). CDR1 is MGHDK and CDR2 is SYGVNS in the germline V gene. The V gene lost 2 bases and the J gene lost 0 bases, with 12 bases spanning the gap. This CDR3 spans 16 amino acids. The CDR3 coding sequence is TGTGCCAGCAGTGAAAGGGAGGCCATGAGCACAGATACGCAGTATTTT. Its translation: CASSEREAMSTDTQYF.